This record covers a single T cell receptor (beta chain). No antigen is known for it. The record has no base qualities; no much larger clone is one base away. Sequencer: 454 GS FLX Titanium. A previously published linear amplification protocol was used to build TCR libraries from about 540 ng of total RNA. Sequencing was carried out on the Roche/454 Genome Sequencer using Titanium chemistry. In the authors' own workflow: Roughly 78,000 rearranged TCR alpha transcripts were sequenced from 5 or 6 of the healthy donors. Duplicate transcripts were removed, and each unique TCR clonotype was defined by its CDR3 junction following IMGT nomenclature. Using logistic regression in R 2.13.0, the researchers modeled CD4 versus CD8 status as a function of V and J genes, with an adjustment for donor effects and a Bonferroni correction for multiple testing. TCRdb took the public reads, trimmed them with fastp at Q25, ran MiXCR for clone calling and kept in-frame beta chains. For every CDR3 protein sequence, its rows merge into one entry that carries the most common genes and DNA. V and J calls and clone size were set by TCRdb, not the authors. The sample yields around 200,000 distinct CDR3 sequences; around 70% were counted once. The leading ten clones occupy 2.3% of the sample.

Cells with a CD4+CD8-CD45RO-CD45RA+ profile were isolated by FACS and defined as naive CD4+ T cells, and those with a CD8+CD4-CD45RA+CD27bright profile were defined as naive CD8+ T cells. Sorting used antibodies against CD4 (RPA-T4), CD8 (SK1), CD27 (O323), CD45RA (HI100) and CD45RO (UCHL1). These data originate in a study of healthy donors' naive CD4 and CD8 T cells (dated by TCRdb to the mid-2010s). Study-wide context: Donors were selected to cover three age groups (20-25, 40-50 and 60-70 years, several each), with a mean age of around 44, and half of the donors were female. For TCR alpha, a new primer set was designed to cover all functional IMGT alpha gene variants, and the remainder of the protocol was kept the same as the beta-chain workflow. To examine how TCR variation is linked to lineage commitment, the study sequenced rearranged TCR alpha and beta chains from naive CD4+ and CD8+ T cells. The peripheral blood mononuclear cells came from 15 to 20 individuals who were healthy and unrelated. The donors were HLA-typed by sequencing at HLA-A, -B, -C, -DRB1, -DQB1 and -DPB1, using the SBTexcellerator protocol, an ABI3130xl analyzer and SBTengine software. The research as a whole found: Naive CD4+ and CD8+ cells reportedly showed biased usage of most V and J gene segments, and this bias was consistent across donors and independent of HLA genotype. V genes, J genes and CDR3 charge together appeared to explain about an eighth of CD4/CD8 propensity variance, in a largely additive manner. Because alpha and beta chains were sequenced in bulk and could not be paired, the effects of the two chains in combination were not assessed. The study did not directly address possible repertoire bias arising from homeostatic proliferation of naive T cells. In both chains, CD4+ lineage was associated with a positively charged CDR3, and CD8+ lineage was associated with a negatively charged CDR3.

The specimen was naive CD4+ and CD8+ T cells sorted from blood, pooled from several donors. What the cell subset or site label conveys for this sample: FACS-sorted naive CD4+ (CD45RO-CD45RA+) and naive CD8+ (CD45RA+CD27bright) T cells. This receptor was taken from a pool of human donors in good health; the sample pools cells from several healthy donors.

The CDR3 in this case is CASSLKGLADYEQYF. The DNA reads as follows: TGCGCCAGCAGCCTAAAGGGACTAGCGGACTACGAGCAGTACTTC. The chain was built from TRBV4-1 and TRBJ2-7; TRBD2 aligns with 11 central bases. From a lookup of the germline V gene, CDR1 and CDR2 are MGHRA and YSYEKL. V lost 4 bases and J lost 3 bases, and the count of bases not matched to a germline gene is 5. Including the terminal cysteine and phenylalanine, the CDR3 comprises 15 residues. The read is trimmed to its CDR3 DNA, 45 bases read in frame from base 1.